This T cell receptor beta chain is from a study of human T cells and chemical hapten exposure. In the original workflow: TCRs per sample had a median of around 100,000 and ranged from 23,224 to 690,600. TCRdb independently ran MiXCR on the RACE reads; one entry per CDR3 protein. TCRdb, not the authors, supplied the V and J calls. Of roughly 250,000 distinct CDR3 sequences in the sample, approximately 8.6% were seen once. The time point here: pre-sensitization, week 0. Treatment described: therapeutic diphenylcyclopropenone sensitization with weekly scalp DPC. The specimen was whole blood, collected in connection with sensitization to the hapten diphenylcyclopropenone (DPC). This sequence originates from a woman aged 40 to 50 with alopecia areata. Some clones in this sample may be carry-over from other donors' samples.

The CDR3 loop reads CASSSGQGPIGNEQFF. The CDR3, as DNA: TGTGCCAGCAGCTCCGGACAGGGACCGATAGGCAATGAGCAGTTCTTC. This chain links TRBV7-6 with TRBJ2-1; TRBD1 matches 8 bases. V gave up 4 bases and J gave up 6 bases; unmatched junction bases: 11. Germline CDR1 is SGHVS and CDR2 is FNYEAQ. The CDR3 runs to 16 residues.